This T cell receptor beta chain was recorded in a study of T cell responses to AZD1222 COVID-19 vaccine. Study results and limitations: Females outnumbered males among donors, who were mostly white British; clonal diversity was possibly underestimated. With dominance at 160-218 and 743-854, vaccine-associated CD4 TCRs spanned spike. Unmutated variant regions are reportedly the target of nearly half of TCRs that are spike-specific. Samples come after the peak T cell response, not at day 14.

About this clone: The antigen remains unidentified.

Clones were sequenced by immunoSEQ multiplex PCR, and TCRdb holds only the in-frame ones, with some missing. The sample carries roughly 100,000 clones, less than 90% recorded once. This CDR3 comprises 13 residues. After removal of 6 bases from V and 7 bases from J, the junction contained 7 bases not matched to a gene. Germline lookup yields CDR1 MNHEY and CDR2 SMNVEV (reference sequence). This specimen consisted of peripheral blood, obtained on day 0 of AZD1222 vaccination. The clonotype comes from an adult in good health. V and J are TRBV27 and TRBJ1-1, with 8 bases identical to TRBD1. CDR3 amino acids: CASRDDRGREAFF. The CDR3 DNA reads as TGTGCCAGCAGGGACGACAGGGGACGTGAAGCTTTCTTT.